This T cell receptor (beta chain) was profiled in a study of blood T cell repertoires in COVID-19. Study in general: Samples taken during acute and convalescent COVID-19 were collected in the United States, Italy and Spain. PBMCs, B-cell-depleted T cells, or T cells were the source of the cDNA or gDNA that made up the material.

Original handling: Amplifying reference gene primers gave estimates of nucleated cell counts. Only in-frame clones appear in the TCRdb table, and some are missing; sequencing was by immunoSEQ multiplex PCR. That table is the source of V, J and clone size, and D and trimming were worked out from the DNA. Of 97,000 or so clones listed, 90% are singletons. In germline, CDR1 is LNHDA, CDR2 SQIVND (reference sequence). CDR3 length: 16 amino acids. Trimming cost V 9 bases and J 0 bases; bases outside gene matches: 8. This sequence was found in a man aged 45 to 65 with acute or convalescent COVID-19. The V and J genes are TRBV19 and TRBJ1-5, with 10 bases matching TRBD1. Sequencing was carried out using peripheral blood. CDR3 in DNA: TGTGCCAGACAGGGACAGGGGCCTTATAGCAATCAGCCCCAGCATTTT. This encodes CARQGQGPYSNQPQHF.